One sample yielded the 10 T cell receptor beta chains listed below, sequenced in a study of siplizumab effects on memory and regulatory T cells. The table came from immunoSEQ multiplex PCR; TCRdb's copy has only in-frame clones and leaves some out. There are approximately 75,000 clones in the sample; roughly 93% occur only once, and about 5% lies in the top ten. The source material was CD8+ T cells sorted from blood. The receptor set was obtained from a human donor in good health.

V usage is TRBV21-1 and J usage is TRBJ1-5; the listed D gene, TRBD1, was not tested against the DNA. TRBV21-1 is labeled a pseudogene. The CDR3 loop spans 15 amino acids. The CDR3 bases are TGTGCCAGCAGCCCCCCTCAGGGGTGGAATCAGCCCCAGCATTTT. Protein sequence: CASSPPQGWNQPQHF.

This clone came up once. The chain carries TRBV5-1 and TRBJ1-1, with TRBD1 matching 7 bases. Germline trimming cut 4 bases from V and 2 bases from J; bases unmatched to any gene: 8. The CDR3 consists of 15 residues. From germline, CDR1 is SGHRS and CDR2 YFSETQ. The CDR3 nucleotides are TGCGCCAGCAGCGCGGGGACAGTGCCTAACACTGAAGCTTTCTTT. It is translated as CASSAGTVPNTEAFF.

The gene calls are TRBV6-4 and TRBJ2-1; TRBD1 aligns across 8 bases. CDR3 length: 15 amino acids. The germline V gene encodes CDR1 MRHNA and CDR2 SNTAGT. V lost 3 bases, J lost 6 bases, and 7 bases stayed unmatched. DNA for the CDR3: TGTGCCAGCAGTGAATCGGGACAGGCGATCAATGAGCAGTTCTTC. Residues: CASSESGQAINEQFF.

This rearrangement joins TRBV9 to TRBJ2-5, with a possible D match to TRBD2 (6 bases). Germline V CDR1 and CDR2: SGDLS, YYNGEE. CDR3 length: 14 amino acids. V was shortened by 3 bases and J by 0 bases, with 9 bases between the two germline ends. Here the CDR3 DNA reads TGTGCCAGCAGCGGTAGCGGATACCAAGAGACCCAGTACTTC. The encoded protein is CASSGSGYQETQYF.

The CDR3 bases are TGTGCCAGCAGTGAACTGGCGAACACTGAAGCTTTCTTT. Translating it yields CASSELANTEAFF. The chain has TRBV6-1 and TRBJ1-1, with D uncertain. Germline V gene sequence: CDR1 MNHNS, CDR2 SASEGT. The CDR3 runs to 13 residues. Trimming cost V 2 bases and J 1 base, with 5 bases left between them.

This clone was picked up a small number of times. The CDR3 DNA follows: TGTGCCAGCAGCCCACAGGGGGCGGACTATGGCTACACCTTC. Protein product: CASSPQGADYGYTF. The V gene is TRBV27, the J gene TRBJ1-2; 9 bases line up with TRBD1. This CDR3 comprises 14 residues. The trim removed 6 bases at V and 3 bases at J, leaving 5 bases unmatched. Germline CDR1 and CDR2: MNHEY and SMNVEV (reference sequence).

V gene TRBV28 combines with J gene TRBJ1-6, with D uncertain. Trimming cost V 3 bases and J 8 bases, with 11 bases left between them. CDR3 length: 14 amino acids. Germline-derived CDR1 and CDR2 are MDHEN and SYDVKM. CDR3: CASSFSFQDSPLHF. The CDR3 DNA reads TGTGCCAGCAGTTTCTCCTTCCAGGATTCACCCCTCCACTTT.

The chain employs TRBV5-4 and TRBJ2-3; possibly TRBD2 for D (6 bases). V was clipped by 5 bases and J by 3 bases, with 19 bases between them. From germline, CDR1 is SGHNT and CDR2 YYREEE (reference sequence). CDR3 length: 16 residues. The CDR3 region has the DNA TGTGCCAGCAGTTTGATGGGAGGAGTTGGAACAGATACGCAGTATTTT. Translation gives CASSLMGGVGTDTQYF.

This clone was seen only once. V and J are TRBV4-1 and TRBJ1-1; tentatively, D is TRBD1 (5 bases). The V gene's germline CDR1 is MGHRA and CDR2 YSYEKL. This CDR3 is 16 amino acids long. V dropped 3 bases and J dropped 0 bases, with 14 bases sitting between them. DNA for the CDR3: TGCGCCAGCAGCCATCCTCAGACAGCAGTGAACACTGAAGCTTTCTTT. Protein product: CASSHPQTAVNTEAFF.

The chain has TRBV19 and TRBJ1-2, with 8 bases aligning to TRBD1. With 5 bases clipped from V and 4 bases from J, the junction kept 6 bases outside the gene matches. The CDR3 runs 14 residues. Germline values: CDR1 LNHDA, CDR2 SQIVND (reference sequence). The CDR3 loop is CASSAPGGGYGYTF. CDR3 nucleotide sequence: TGTGCCAGTAGTGCCCCAGGGGGCGGCTATGGCTACACCTTC.